This is a list of T cell receptor beta chains from one sample in a study of T cells in Graves' hyperthyroidism and ophthalmopathy. TCRdb reanalysed the multiplex PCR reads using MiXCR and keeps one entry per CDR3 protein. Among 450,000 to 650,000 distinct CDR3 sequences listed, over 15% were seen once. The material sequenced was blood. The receptors were sampled from a woman aged 18-29 years with Graves' ophthalmopathy. Each CDR3 is given with its conserved first and last residue. Fields, in order: CDR3 length, J gene, V gene, clone size, D gene, CDR3 DNA, CDR3 protein. A D gene is named only where the DNA matches it firmly. Expanded clones are given a class, and other clones once, few, many or no size at all.

>12|TRBJ1-4|TRBV29-1|few|TRBD1
TGCAGCGCGCGGGACAGGGACGAAAAACTGTTTTTT
CSARDRDEKLFF
>15|TRBJ2-3|TRBV20-1|many|NA
TGCAGTGCTAGAGCCTTTGGATTGGCCACAGATACGCAGTATTTT
CSARAFGLATDTQYF
>14|TRBJ2-2|TRBV4-3|NA|NA
TGCGCCAGCAGCCAAGAAGGGGGGACCGGGGAGCTGTTTTTT
CASSQEGGTGELFF
>13|TRBJ2-7|TRBV28|many|TRBD1
TGTGCCACCCGGGACAGTCGAATTTACGAGCAGTACTTC
CATRDSRIYEQYF
>16|TRBJ2-4|TRBV27|few|NA
TGTGCCAGCAGTTCTGGGACCAATCCGAGGGGGGACATTCAGTACTTC
CASSSGTNPRGDIQYF
>15|TRBJ2-3|TRBV7-4|NA|NA
TGTGCCAGCAGCCCCACGCCAGCAGTCACAGATACGCAGTATTTT
CASSPTPAVTDTQYF
>13|TRBJ1-3|TRBV20-1|NA|NA
TGCAGTGCTAGACAGAGGTCTGGAAACACCATATATTTT
CSARQRSGNTIYF
>13|TRBJ2-5|TRBV4-1|NA|NA
TGCGCCAGCAGCCATGGAACCAGGGTGGCCCAGTACTTC
CASSHGTRVAQYF
>14|TRBJ2-1|TRBV7-9|many|NA
TGTGCCAGCAGCTTACCGACTTTCGCAAATGAGCAGTTCTTC
CASSLPTFANEQFF
>13|TRBJ2-7|TRBV5-1|few|NA
TGCGCCAGCAGCCAAGACGGAGCGGACGGGCAGTACTTC
CASSQDGADGQYF
>14|TRBJ2-2|TRBV20-1|NA|TRBD2
TGCAGTGCTCGGCTAGCGGGAGCGGGCGGGGAGCTGTTTTTT
CSARLAGAGGELFF
>13|TRBJ2-7|TRBV20-1|many|NA
TGCAGTGCTAGAGTCCCAGGGAACCACGAGCAGTACTTC
CSARVPGNHEQYF
>18|TRBJ2-2|TRBV7-8|many|NA
TGTGCCAGCAGCACAAGAGTGGACTCCCATGCCTCCACCGGGGAGCTGTTTTTT
CASSTRVDSHASTGELFF
>16|TRBJ1-1|TRBV6-2/TRBV6-3|NA|NA
TGTGCCAGCAGTCCCCTAGACAGCACCATCAACACTGAAGCTTTCTTT
CASSPLDSTINTEAFF
>17|TRBJ2-1|TRBV12-3/TRBV12-4|NA|TRBD2
TGTGCCAGCACGGGAGAGCTAGCGGGACCACCGTACAATGAGCAGTTCTTC
CASTGELAGPPYNEQFF
>13|TRBJ1-2|TRBV28|few|NA
TGTGCCAGCAGTACAAGTCCCAGGGCTGGCTACACCTTC
CASSTSPRAGYTF
>17|TRBJ1-4|TRBV7-2|many|TRBD1
TGTGCCAGCAGCTTAGTGGGACAGGGCGCAACTAATGAAAAACTGTTTTTT
CASSLVGQGATNEKLFF
>15|TRBJ2-2|TRBV7-2|many|TRBD2
TGTGCCAGCAGCTGGACTAGCGGGAGCACCGGGGAGCTGTTTTTT
CASSWTSGSTGELFF
>17|TRBJ2-3|TRBV4-2|NA|NA
TGTGCCAGCAGCCAGATCGCGAGGGCCTCGGGCGCAGATACGCAGTATTTT
CASSQIARASGADTQYF
>15|TRBJ2-5|TRBV4-2|NA|NA
TGTGCCAGCAGCCTTGAGCACAGTCTCCAAGAGACCCAGTACTTC
CASSLEHSLQETQYF
>16|TRBJ1-1|TRBV28|few|NA
TGTGCCAGCAGTTTTACCTTCTTGTGGAGGTACACTGAAGCTTTCTTT
CASSFTFLWRYTEAFF
>15|TRBJ2-1|TRBV7-3|many|TRBD2
TGTGCCAGCAGCTTAACGACTAGCGGGAAACATGAGCAGTTCTTC
CASSLTTSGKHEQFF
>14|TRBJ2-2|TRBV20-1|many|NA
TGCAGTGCTAGTATGACCGTGAACACCGGGGAGCTGTTTTTT
CSASMTVNTGELFF
>14|TRBJ1-2|TRBV6-2/TRBV6-3|many|NA
TGTGCCAGCAGTTACTCTTTAGGGAAGGATGGCTACACCTTC
CASSYSLGKDGYTF
>16|TRBJ2-6|TRBV27|NA|NA
TGTGCCAGCACCCCGCTAGATACCTCTGGGGCCAACGTCCTGACTTTC
CASTPLDTSGANVLTF
>13|TRBJ1-1|TRBV28|many|NA
TGTGCCAGCAGAAATACAGAAAACACTGAAGCTTTCTTT
CASRNTENTEAFF
>11|TRBJ1-1|TRBV19|many|NA
TGTGCCAGTAGCGGGGTGACTGAAGCTTTCTTT
CASSGVTEAFF
>16|TRBJ1-2|TRBV7-9|NA|NA
TGTGCCAGCAGCGGCACCAACTCGCAGATCTCCTATGGCTACACCTTC
CASSGTNSQISYGYTF
>19|TRBJ2-3|TRBV7-2|many|NA
TGTGCCAGCAGCCCCTCCGGGAGCGTTTCCCTTTCTAGCACAGATACGCAGTATTTT
CASSPSGSVSLSSTDTQYF
>12|TRBJ1-5|TRBV28|many|NA
TGTGCCAGCCGCCTACCCAATCAGCCCCAGCATTTT
CASRLPNQPQHF
>14|TRBJ1-1|TRBV20-1|many|NA
TGCAGTGCTAGAGGTCCGAACAGGGTCACTGAAGCTTTCTTT
CSARGPNRVTEAFF
>15|TRBJ2-7|TRBV10-3|many|NA
TGTGCCATCAGTGAGTCTGACACTCCGGGCTACGAGCAGTACTTC
CAISESDTPGYEQYF
>16|TRBJ1-5|TRBV27|many|NA
TGTGCCAGCAGTTTATCATGGGGTGATAGCAATCAGCCCCAGCATTTT
CASSLSWGDSNQPQHF
>14|TRBJ1-4|TRBV12-3/TRBV12-4|many|NA
TGTGCCAGCACTCGGACTGCAACTAATGAAAAACTGTTTTTT
CASTRTATNEKLFF
>14|TRBJ2-7|TRBV28|many|NA
TGTGCCAGCCTCGACAGGCTGAGCTCCTACGAGCAGTACTTC
CASLDRLSSYEQYF
>15|TRBJ2-5|TRBV28|many|NA
TGTGCCAGCATGTACCAGGGGGGCGGTCAAGAGACCCAGTACTTC
CASMYQGGGQETQYF
>13|TRBJ1-1|TRBV27|NA|NA
TGTGCCAGCAGTCCCTACCTGAACACTGAAGCTTTCTTT
CASSPYLNTEAFF
>14|TRBJ1-4|TRBV28|few|TRBD1
TGTGCCAGCAGTTCCGGACAGGTCGTCGAAAAACTGTTTTTT
CASSSGQVVEKLFF
>13|TRBJ2-7|TRBV15|NA|NA
TGTGCCACCAGCAACACAATTAGAAACGAGCAGTACTTC
CATSNTIRNEQYF
>15|TRBJ2-7|TRBV19|NA|TRBD1
TGTGCCAGTAGTCCAATCGACAGGGACGAAGGCGAGCAGTACTTC
CASSPIDRDEGEQYF
>14|TRBJ1-2|TRBV9|NA|NA
TGTGCCAGCAGCGAAGTCGGGGCCTCCTATGGCTACACCTTC
CASSEVGASYGYTF
>15|TRBJ2-5|TRBV14|NA|NA
TGTGCCAGCAGCCCACGGACGGGGGGCTACGAGACCCAGTACTTC
CASSPRTGGYETQYF
>16|TRBJ2-7|TRBV29-1|NA|NA
TGCAGCGTTGGTGGGCATGAATCCAGGGGCCCCTACGAGCAGTACTTC
CSVGGHESRGPYEQYF